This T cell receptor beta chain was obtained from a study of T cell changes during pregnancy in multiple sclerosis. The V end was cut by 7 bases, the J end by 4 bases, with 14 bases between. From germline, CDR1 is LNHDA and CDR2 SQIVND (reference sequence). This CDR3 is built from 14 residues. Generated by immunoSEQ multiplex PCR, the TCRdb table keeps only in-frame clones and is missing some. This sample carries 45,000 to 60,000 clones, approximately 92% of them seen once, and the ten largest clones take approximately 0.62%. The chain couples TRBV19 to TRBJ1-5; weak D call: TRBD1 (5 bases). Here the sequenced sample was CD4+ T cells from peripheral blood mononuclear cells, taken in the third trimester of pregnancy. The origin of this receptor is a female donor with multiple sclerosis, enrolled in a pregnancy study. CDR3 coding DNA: TGTGCCAGTACGAACAGGCGCGGAAATCAGCCCCAGCATTTT. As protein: CASTNRRGNQPQHF.